The entry below describes one T cell receptor (beta chain). Ages ranged from roughly 18 to 100 years, with residence in about two dozen US areas. Assignments of participants to cohorts depended upon their own reported clinical history. Authors' data handling: How many nucleated cells were present was estimated from reference gene primer amplification. Some clones are missing from TCRdb's copy, which holds only in-frame ones; the method was immunoSEQ multiplex PCR. For V, J and clone size, that table is used; D and trimming come from the DNA. Of a few hundred thousand clones in the sample, around 91% were seen once. This sample is part of a study of blood T cell repertoires in COVID-19. As for the study in general: Acute and convalescent COVID-19 samples came from the United States, Italy and Spain.

The CDR3 is made up of 20 amino acids. Germline assignment: CDR1 SGHKS and CDR2 YYEKEE (reference sequence). Unmatched junction bases numbered 21, after V lost 3 bases and J lost 3 bases. The TCR was taken from a man aged 18 to 30 who had recovered from COVID-19. The sequenced sample was PBMCs or T cells enriched from blood (not recorded which). The chain recombines TRBV5-5 with TRBJ2-7; the match to TRBD2 covers 10 bases. The CDR3 loop reads CASSYQLTSGLRTLSYEQYF. The CDR3 nucleotides read TGTGCCAGCAGCTACCAGCTGACTAGCGGGCTTAGGACCCTGAGCTACGAGCAGTACTTC.